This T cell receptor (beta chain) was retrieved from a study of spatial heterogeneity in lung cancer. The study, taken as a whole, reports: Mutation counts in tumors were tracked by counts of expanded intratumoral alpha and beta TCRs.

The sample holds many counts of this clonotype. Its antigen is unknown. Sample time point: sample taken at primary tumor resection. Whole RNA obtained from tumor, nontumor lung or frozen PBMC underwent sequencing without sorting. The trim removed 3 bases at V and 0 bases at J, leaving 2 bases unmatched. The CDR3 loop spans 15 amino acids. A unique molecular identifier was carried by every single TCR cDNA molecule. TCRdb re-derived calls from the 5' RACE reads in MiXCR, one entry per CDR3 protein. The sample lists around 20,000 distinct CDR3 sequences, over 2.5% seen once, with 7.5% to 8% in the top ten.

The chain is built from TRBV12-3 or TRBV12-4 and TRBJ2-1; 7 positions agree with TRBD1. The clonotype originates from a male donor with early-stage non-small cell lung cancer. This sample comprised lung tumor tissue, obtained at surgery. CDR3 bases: TGTGCCAGCAGTTTTGAGGGGGCCTCCTACAATGAGCAGTTCTTC. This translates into CASSFEGASYNEQFF.